In its sample, the clone carrying this TCR beta chain was seen once. Amplification of TCR beta CDR3 regions used RNA transcripts. HTBI-primed first-round RT-PCR preceded second-round multiplex PCR. TCRdb re-derived calls from the multiplex PCR reads in MiXCR, one entry per CDR3 protein. The table lists 150,000 or so distinct CDR3 sequences, roughly two fifths of them singletons, with about 8.2% in the top ten. V shed 8 bases and J shed 2 bases, with 16 bases lying between them. The CDR3 runs to 14 residues. The germline gives CDR1 MDHEN, CDR2 SYDVKM. It was from about 10 ml of fresh peripheral blood that the PBMCs came. The data stem from a study of Graves' ophthalmopathy and Graves' hyperthyroidism.

The sequence was collected from a man in his thirties or forties with Graves' ophthalmopathy. This chain uses TRBV28 with TRBJ2-7; weak D call: TRBD2 (5 bases). The sequenced sample consisted of peripheral blood. The CDR3 DNA follows: TGTGCCAGCCATCGACCGGGGAGCCCCTACGAGCAGTACTTC. This sequence encodes CASHRPGSPYEQYF.